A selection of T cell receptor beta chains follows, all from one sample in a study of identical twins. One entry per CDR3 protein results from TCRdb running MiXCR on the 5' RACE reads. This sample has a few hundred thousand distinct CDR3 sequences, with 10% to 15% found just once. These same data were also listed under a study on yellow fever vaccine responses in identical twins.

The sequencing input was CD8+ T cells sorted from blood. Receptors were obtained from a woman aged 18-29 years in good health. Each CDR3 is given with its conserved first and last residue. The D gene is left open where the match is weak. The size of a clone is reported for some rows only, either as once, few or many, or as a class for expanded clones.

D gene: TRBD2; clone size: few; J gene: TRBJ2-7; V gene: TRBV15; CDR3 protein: CATSRDRGLAGVEQYF; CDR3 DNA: TGTGCCACCAGCAGAGATCGGGGACTAGCGGGAGTGGAGCAGTACTTC
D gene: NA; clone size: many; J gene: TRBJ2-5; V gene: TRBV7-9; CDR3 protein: CAYFREGTQYF; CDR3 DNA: TGTGCCTACTTCAGAGAGGGGACCCAGTACTTC
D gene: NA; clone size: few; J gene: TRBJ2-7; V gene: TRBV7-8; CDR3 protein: CASRHGLGQGYEQYF; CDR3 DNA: TGTGCCAGCAGGCACGGCCTAGGGCAGGGGTACGAGCAGTACTTC
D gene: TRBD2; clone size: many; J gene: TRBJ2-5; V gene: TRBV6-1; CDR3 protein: CASSREGWTSGRQETQYF; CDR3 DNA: TGTGCCAGCAGTCGGGAGGGTTGGACTAGCGGGCGCCAAGAGACCCAGTACTTC
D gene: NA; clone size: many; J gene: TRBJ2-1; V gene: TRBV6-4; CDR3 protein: CASSDSSSNEQFF; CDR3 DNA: TGTGCCAGCAGTGACTCAAGTAGCAATGAGCAGTTCTTC
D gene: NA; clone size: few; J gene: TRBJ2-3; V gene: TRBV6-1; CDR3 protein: CASRGTLVREDTQYF; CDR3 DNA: TGTGCCAGCCGTGGGACTTTGGTAAGGGAAGATACGCAGTATTTT
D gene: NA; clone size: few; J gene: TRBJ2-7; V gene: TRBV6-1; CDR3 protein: CASSEESGGPYEQYF; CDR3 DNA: TGTGCCAGCAGTGAAGAATCAGGGGGGCCCTACGAGCAGTACTTC
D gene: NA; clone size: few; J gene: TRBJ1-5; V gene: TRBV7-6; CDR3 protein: CASSLGGVLSNQPQHF; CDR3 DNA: TGTGCCAGCAGCTTAGGAGGAGTTTTGAGCAATCAGCCCCAGCATTTT
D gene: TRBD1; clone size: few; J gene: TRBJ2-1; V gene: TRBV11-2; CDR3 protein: CASSSPTTGNNEQFF; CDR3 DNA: TGTGCCAGCAGCTCCCCAACGACAGGGAACAATGAGCAGTTCTTC
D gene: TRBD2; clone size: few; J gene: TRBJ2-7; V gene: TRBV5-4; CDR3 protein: CASSIAGDAYEQYF; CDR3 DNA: TGTGCCAGCAGCATAGCGGGGGACGCCTACGAGCAGTACTTC
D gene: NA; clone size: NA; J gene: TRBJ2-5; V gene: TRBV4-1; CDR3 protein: CASSLFLRGQETQYF; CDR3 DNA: TGCGCCAGCAGCCTCTTCCTACGGGGGCAAGAGACCCAGTACTTC
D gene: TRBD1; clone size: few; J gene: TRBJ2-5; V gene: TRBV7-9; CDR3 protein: CASSLRTGGRETQYF; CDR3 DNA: TGTGCCAGCAGCCTACGGACAGGGGGCCGGGAGACCCAGTACTTC
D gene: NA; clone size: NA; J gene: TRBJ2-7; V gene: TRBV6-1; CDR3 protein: CASSPRRGVTYEQYF; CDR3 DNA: TGTGCCAGCAGCCCCAGGAGGGGCGTCACCTACGAGCAGTACTTC
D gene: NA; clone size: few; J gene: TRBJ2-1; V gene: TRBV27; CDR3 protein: CASSLTLGLANEQFF; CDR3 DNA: TGTGCCAGCAGTTTAACTCTGGGGCTAGCCAATGAGCAGTTCTTC
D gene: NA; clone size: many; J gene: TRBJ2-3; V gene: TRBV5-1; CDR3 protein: CASSSLHQGWYF; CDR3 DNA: TGCGCCAGCAGCTCACTCCATCAGGGCTGGTATTTT
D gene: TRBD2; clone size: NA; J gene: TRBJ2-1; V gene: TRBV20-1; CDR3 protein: CSAPRLADYNEQFF; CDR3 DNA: TGCAGTGCCCCCCGGCTAGCGGACTACAATGAGCAGTTCTTC
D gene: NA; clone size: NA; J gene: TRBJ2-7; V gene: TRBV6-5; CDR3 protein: CASSYSSGASYEQYF; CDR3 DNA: TGTGCCAGCAGTTACTCGTCAGGGGCCTCCTACGAGCAGTACTTC
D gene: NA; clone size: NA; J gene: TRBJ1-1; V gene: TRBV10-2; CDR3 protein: CASTPNTEAFF; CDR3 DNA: TGCGCCAGCACCCCAAACACTGAAGCTTTCTTT
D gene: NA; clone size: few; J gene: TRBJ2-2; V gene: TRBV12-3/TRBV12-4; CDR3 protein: CASSPLLLNTGELFF; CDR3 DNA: TGTGCCAGCAGTCCCTTACTATTAAACACCGGGGAGCTGTTTTTT
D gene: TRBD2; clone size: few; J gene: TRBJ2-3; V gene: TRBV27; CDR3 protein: CASSFASGGADTQYF; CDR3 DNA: TGTGCCAGCAGTTTTGCTAGCGGGGGGGCAGATACGCAGTATTTT
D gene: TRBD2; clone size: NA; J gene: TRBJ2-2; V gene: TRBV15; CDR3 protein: CATSRVVSGGAHTGELFF; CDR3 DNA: TGTGCCACCAGCAGAGTGGTTAGCGGGGGGGCCCACACCGGGGAGCTGTTTTTT
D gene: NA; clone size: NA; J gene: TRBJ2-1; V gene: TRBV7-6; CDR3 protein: CASSVSTDAYNEQFF; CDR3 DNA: TGTGCCAGCAGCGTGTCGACAGACGCCTACAATGAGCAGTTCTTC
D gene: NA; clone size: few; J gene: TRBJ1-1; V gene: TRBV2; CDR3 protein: CASSDRDYTEAFF; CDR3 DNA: TGTGCCAGCAGTGATAGGGATTACACTGAAGCTTTCTTT
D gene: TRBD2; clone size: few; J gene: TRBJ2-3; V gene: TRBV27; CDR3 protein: CASSSSGRTLFTDTQYF; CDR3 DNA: TGTGCCAGCAGTTCCAGCGGGAGAACTTTGTTCACAGATACGCAGTATTTT
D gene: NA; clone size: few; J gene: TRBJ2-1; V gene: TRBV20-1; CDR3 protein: CSARDVTSWDNEQFF; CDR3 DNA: TGCAGTGCTAGAGATGTCACTAGCTGGGACAATGAGCAGTTCTTC
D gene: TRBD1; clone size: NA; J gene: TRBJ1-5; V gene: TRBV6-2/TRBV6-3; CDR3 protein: CASSHDRDGLQPQHF; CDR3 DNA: TGTGCCAGCAGCCACGACAGGGATGGTTTGCAGCCCCAGCATTTT
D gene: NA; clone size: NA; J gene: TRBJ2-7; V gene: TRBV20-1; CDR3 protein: CSATGVLYEQYF; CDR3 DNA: TGCAGTGCTACAGGGGTTCTCTACGAGCAGTACTTC
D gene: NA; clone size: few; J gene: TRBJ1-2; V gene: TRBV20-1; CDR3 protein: CSARDVDNGNGYTF; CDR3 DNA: TGCAGTGCTAGAGATGTGGACAATGGTAATGGCTACACCTTC
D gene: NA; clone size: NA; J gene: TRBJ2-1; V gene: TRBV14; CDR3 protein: CASSQGSLFGHNEQFF; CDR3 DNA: TGTGCCAGCAGCCAAGGGAGCCTTTTTGGCCACAATGAGCAGTTCTTC
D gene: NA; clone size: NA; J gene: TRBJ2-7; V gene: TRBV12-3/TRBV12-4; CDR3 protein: CASSYGTFSYEQYF; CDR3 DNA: TGTGCCAGCAGTTACGGGACATTTTCCTACGAGCAGTACTTC
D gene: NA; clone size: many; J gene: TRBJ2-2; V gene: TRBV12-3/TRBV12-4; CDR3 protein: CASSRTYIPVAGELFF; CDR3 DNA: TGTGCCAGCAGTCGTACCTATATTCCAGTCGCCGGGGAGCTGTTTTTT
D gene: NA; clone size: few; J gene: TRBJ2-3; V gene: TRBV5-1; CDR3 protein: CASSLASASSTDTQYF; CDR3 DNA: TGCGCCAGCAGCTTGGCGAGCGCCTCTAGCACAGATACGCAGTATTTT
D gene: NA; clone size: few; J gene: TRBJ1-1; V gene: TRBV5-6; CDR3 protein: CASSPGQSNEAFF; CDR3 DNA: TGTGCCAGCAGTCCCGGACAGAGTAATGAAGCTTTCTTT
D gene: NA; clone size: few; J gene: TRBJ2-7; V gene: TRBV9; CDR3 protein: CASSPRDRRAYEQYF; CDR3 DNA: TGTGCCAGCAGCCCCCGGGATCGTCGCGCCTACGAGCAGTACTTC
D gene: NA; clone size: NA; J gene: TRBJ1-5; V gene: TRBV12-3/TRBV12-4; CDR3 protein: CASSPSLSHQPQHF; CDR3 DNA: TGTGCCAGCAGCCCCTCCTTATCCCATCAGCCCCAGCATTTT
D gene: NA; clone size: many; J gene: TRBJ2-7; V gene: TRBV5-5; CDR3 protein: CASSPYRVQSYEQYF; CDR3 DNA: TGTGCCAGCAGCCCTTACAGGGTACAATCCTACGAGCAGTACTTC
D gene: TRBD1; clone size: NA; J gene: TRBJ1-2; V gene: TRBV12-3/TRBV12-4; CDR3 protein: CASSPPTGFTMGYTF; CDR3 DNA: TGTGCCAGCAGTCCCCCGACAGGGTTTACTATGGGCTACACCTTC
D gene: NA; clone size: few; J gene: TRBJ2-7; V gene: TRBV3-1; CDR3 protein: CASSQDWADEQYF; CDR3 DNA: TGTGCCAGCAGCCAAGATTGGGCAGACGAGCAGTACTTC
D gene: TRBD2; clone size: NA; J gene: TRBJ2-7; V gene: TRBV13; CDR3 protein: CASSLATSGSYEQYF; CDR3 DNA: TGTGCCAGCAGCTTAGCGACTAGCGGGAGTTACGAGCAGTACTTC
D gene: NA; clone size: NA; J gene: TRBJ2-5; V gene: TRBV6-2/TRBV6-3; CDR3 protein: CACLGADEETQYF; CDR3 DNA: TGTGCCTGTCTTGGGGCAGACGAAGAGACCCAGTACTTC
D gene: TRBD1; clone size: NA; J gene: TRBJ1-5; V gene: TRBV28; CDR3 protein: CASSIGTGGNQPQHF; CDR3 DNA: TGTGCCAGCAGTATCGGGACAGGGGGCAATCAGCCCCAGCATTTT
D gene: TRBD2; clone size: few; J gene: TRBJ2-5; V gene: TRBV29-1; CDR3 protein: CSVVIGRASWETQYF; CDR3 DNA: TGCAGCGTTGTTATCGGGAGGGCCTCATGGGAGACCCAGTACTTC
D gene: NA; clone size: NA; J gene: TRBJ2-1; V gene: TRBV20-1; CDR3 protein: CSARDGSGREGLKQFF; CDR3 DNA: TGCAGTGCTAGAGATGGGTCCGGCAGGGAAGGGCTAAAGCAGTTCTTC
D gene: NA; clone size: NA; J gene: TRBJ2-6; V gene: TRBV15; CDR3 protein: CATSRDRGTLAGANVLTF; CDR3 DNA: TGTGCCACCAGCAGAGATCGGGGGACGCTAGCGGGGGCCAACGTCCTGACTTTC
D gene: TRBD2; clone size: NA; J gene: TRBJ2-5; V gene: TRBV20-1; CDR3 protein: CSARVGLAGEETQYF; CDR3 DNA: TGCAGTGCTAGAGTGGGCCTGGCGGGGGAAGAGACCCAGTACTTC
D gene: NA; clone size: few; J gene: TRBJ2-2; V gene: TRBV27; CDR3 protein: CASSLVGPAGELFF; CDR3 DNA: TGTGCCAGCAGTTTGGTGGGGCCGGCCGGGGAGCTGTTTTTT
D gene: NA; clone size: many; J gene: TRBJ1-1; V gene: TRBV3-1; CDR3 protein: CASSQGGGNTEAFF; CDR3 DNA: TGTGCCAGCAGCCAAGGCGGGGGTAACACTGAAGCTTTCTTT
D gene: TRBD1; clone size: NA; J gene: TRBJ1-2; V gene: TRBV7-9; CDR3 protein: CASSADRGQKNYGYTF; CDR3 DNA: TGTGCCAGCAGCGCGGACAGGGGGCAAAAAAACTATGGCTACACCTTC
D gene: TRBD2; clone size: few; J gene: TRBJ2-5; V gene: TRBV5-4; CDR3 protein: CASSNRLAPQETQYF; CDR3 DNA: TGTGCCAGCAGCAATAGACTAGCTCCCCAAGAGACCCAGTACTTC
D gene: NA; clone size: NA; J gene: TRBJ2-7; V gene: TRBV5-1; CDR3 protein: CASSRTRLGISDGQYF; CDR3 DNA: TGCGCCAGCAGCAGGACCCGGCTAGGGATTAGCGATGGGCAGTACTTC
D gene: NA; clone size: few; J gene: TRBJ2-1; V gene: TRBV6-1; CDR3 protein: CASSEVSLRFNNEQFF; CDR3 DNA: TGTGCCAGCAGTGAAGTTAGCTTGCGCTTCAACAATGAGCAGTTCTTC
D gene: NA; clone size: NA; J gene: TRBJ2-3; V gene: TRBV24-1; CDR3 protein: CATSVSITDTQYF; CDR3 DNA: TGTGCCACCAGTGTTTCCATCACAGATACGCAGTATTTT
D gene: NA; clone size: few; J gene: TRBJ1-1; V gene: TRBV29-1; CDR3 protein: CSVDSYTEAFF; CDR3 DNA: TGCAGCGTTGATAGCTACACTGAAGCTTTCTTT
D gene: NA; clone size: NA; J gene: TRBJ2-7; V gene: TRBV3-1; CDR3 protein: CASLQGLEEAGYYEQYF; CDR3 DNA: TGTGCCAGCCTCCAAGGGCTCGAGGAGGCGGGCTACTACGAGCAGTACTTC
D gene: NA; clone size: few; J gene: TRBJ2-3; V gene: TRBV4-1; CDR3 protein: CASTSNLADTQYF; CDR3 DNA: TGCGCCAGCACCTCAAATTTAGCAGATACGCAGTATTTT